These 21 T cell receptor beta chains came from one sample sequenced in a study of cytomegalovirus exposure and HLA in healthy donors. The PCR made use of 60 Vbeta and 13 Jbeta primers. The repertoire was sequenced with immunoSEQ multiplex PCR; TCRdb's copy has only in-frame clones and lacks some. The sample holds about 110,000 clones. Sequenced input: PBMCs. The receptors derive from a man aged 30 to 39 in good health and CMV-seronegative.

This chain connects TRBV5-5 to TRBJ2-7; 9 nucleotides line up with TRBD1. Germline CDR1 SGHKS, CDR2 YYEKEE (reference sequence). The junction had 14 bases not matched to a gene; V was cut back by 4 bases and J by 0 bases. The CDR3 runs to 18 residues. This chain's CDR3 is CASSRRDRASSFSYEQYF. The CDR3 DNA reads as TGTGCCAGCAGCCGACGGGACAGGGCTAGCTCGTTCTCCTACGAGCAGTACTTC.

V is TRBV9 and J is TRBJ2-3, with 15 bases that match TRBD2. Germline V gene sequence: CDR1 SGDLS, CDR2 YYNGEE. The CDR3 is made up of 17 amino acids. The V and J ends lost 4 bases and 1 base, in that order; junction bases with no gene match: 4. CDR3 in amino acids: CASSFRTSGGGTDTQYF. The CDR3 nucleotides are TGTGCCAGCAGCTTTCGGACTAGCGGGGGGGGCACAGATACGCAGTATTTT.

The rearrangement links TRBV11-2 to TRBJ1-2; 7 bases fit TRBD1. In germline, CDR1 is SGHAT, CDR2 FQNNGV. Losses at the gene ends were 4 bases for V and 4 bases for J; bases not matched to a gene: 12. The CDR3 is 16 residues long. Here the CDR3 DNA reads TGTGCCAGCAGCTCCAGACAGGGTCCGTGGGGCTATGGCTACACCTTC. Protein: CASSSRQGPWGYGYTF.

V usage is TRBV6-1 and J usage is TRBJ2-6, with D tentatively TRBD2 (7 bases). Germline V CDR1 and CDR2: MNHNS, SASEGT. CDR3 length: 15 residues. V was pared by 10 bases and J by 4 bases, with 17 bases between. The CDR3 loop reads CATALGGAGANVLTF. DNA of the CDR3: TGTGCCACTGCGTTGGGGGGGGCGGGGGCCAACGTCCTGACTTTC.

CDR3 nucleotides: TGCGCCAGCAGCTGGGACAGGATTTTGAACACTGAAGCTTTCTTT. Translation gives CASSWDRILNTEAFF. This sequence joins TRBV5-1 and TRBJ1-1, with TRBD1 matching over 8 bases. Germline V gives CDR1 SGHRS, CDR2 YFSETQ. J was trimmed by 0 bases and V by 3 bases; bases with no gene match: 4. CDR3 length: 15 residues. The full variable domain, its missing parts supplied by reference TRBV5-1 and TRBJ1-1, is KAGVTQTPRYLIKTRGQQVTLSCSPISGHRSVSWYQQTPGQGLQFLFEYFSETQRNKGNFPGRFSGRQFSNSRSEMNVSTLELGDSALYLCASSWDRILNTEAFFGQGTRLTVV.

V and J are TRBV4-1 and TRBJ2-7; weak D call: TRBD2 (6 bases). The CDR3 totals 17 residues. V lost 4 bases to trimming and J lost 4 bases, with 23 bases between them. Germline-derived CDR1 and CDR2 are MGHRA and YSYEKL. CDR3 region: CASSREKKGKGRYEQYF. The CDR3 coding sequence is TGCGCCAGCAGCCGCGAAAAAAAAGGAAAGGGGAGGTACGAGCAGTACTTC.

The V and J genes are TRBV19 and TRBJ1-6; no clear D. This CDR3 comprises 13 residues. V lost 2 bases, J lost 5 bases, and 4 bases lay in between. Germline V gives CDR1 LNHDA, CDR2 SQIVND (reference sequence). Here the CDR3 DNA reads TGTGCCAGTAGTATACAGGATAATTCACCCCTCCACTTT. Protein sequence: CASSIQDNSPLHF.

The chain has TRBV18 and TRBJ2-7; 11 bases match TRBD2. Germline V gene lookup returns CDR1 KGHSH and CDR2 LQKENI. The CDR3 has 18 amino acids. Unmatched junction bases numbered 12, after V lost 0 bases and J lost 5 bases. The CDR3 protein is CASSPPGTSGITGNEQYF. The CDR3 DNA reads TGTGCCAGCTCACCACCCGGGACTAGCGGCATAACTGGGAACGAGCAGTACTTC.

This chain uses TRBV10-3 with TRBJ2-1, with 10 bases that match TRBD1. CDR1 and CDR2 from the germline V gene are ENHRY and SYGVKD. The CDR3 has 14 residues. V dropped 8 bases and J dropped 9; count of bases not matched to a gene: 10. The CDR3 DNA follows: TGTGCCATCTCCGGGACAGGGGTATACGGTGAGCAGTTCTTC. Protein product: CAISGTGVYGEQFF.

This chain connects TRBV27 to TRBJ1-6; tentatively, D is TRBD1 (6 bases). The CDR3 has 18 amino acids. Deletions cut 0 bases from V and 8 bases from J, with 20 bases between. CDR1 and CDR2 (germline): MNHEY, SMNVEV (reference sequence). CDR3 coding DNA: TGTGCCAGCAGTTTATCTTACCCGGACGGAGGGGGGGATTCACCCCTCCACTTT. Translating it yields CASSLSYPDGGGDSPLHF.

The rearrangement links TRBV7-3 to TRBJ1-2, with D maybe TRBD1 (6 bases). The CDR3 runs to 13 residues. Germline CDR1 reads SGHTA; CDR2 reads FQGTGA. Trimming stripped 5 bases from V and 8 bases from J, with 15 bases between. The CDR3 sequence: CASSPGAGTGYTF. CDR3 nucleotide sequence: TGTGCCAGCAGCCCAGGGGCTGGGACGGGCTACACCTTC.

The V and J genes are TRBV6-5 and TRBJ1-3, with D possibly being TRBD1 (5 bases). Trimming shortened V by 0 bases and J by 2 bases, and 11 bases separated the two germline ends. Germline assignment: CDR1 MNHEY and CDR2 SVGAGI. The CDR3 extends over 16 amino acids. Written as DNA, the CDR3 is TGTGCCAGCAGTTACTCAGGGGTCGGCCCTGGAAACACCATATATTTT. It yields the protein CASSYSGVGPGNTIYF.

The gene calls are TRBV7-2 and TRBJ2-7; D unclear. V lost 5 bases and J lost 3, with 11 bases in between. The CDR3 loop spans 13 amino acids. CDR1 and CDR2 (germline): SGHTA, FQGNSA. The CDR3 region has the DNA TGTGCCAGCAGCCAATCCATCGGCTACGAGCAGTACTTC. This encodes CASSQSIGYEQYF.

This sequence joins TRBV6-1 and TRBJ1-5, with D hard to call. Germline CDR1 MNHNS, CDR2 SASEGT. V dropped 6 bases and J dropped 4 bases, with 7 bases sitting between them. This CDR3 has 12 residues. In DNA, the CDR3 is TGTGCCAGCAGGGGAGGGAATCAGCCCCAGCATTTT. This encodes CASRGGNQPQHF.

CDR3 residues: CASSLGGDGSYEQYF. CDR3 nucleotides: TGTGCCAGCAGCCTAGGAGGGGACGGGTCCTACGAGCAGTACTTC. The chain has TRBV2 and TRBJ2-5; D may be TRBD2 (6 bases). The J call is in doubt because the DNA end fits TRBJ2-7 better. This CDR3 has 15 amino acids. The germline gives CDR1 SNHLY, CDR2 FYNNEI.

The gene calls are TRBV28 and TRBJ2-7, with TRBD1 identical over 9 bases. Trimming removed 2 bases from V and 0 bases from J; junction bases left unmatched: 5. CDR1 and CDR2 from the germline V gene are MDHEN and SYDVKM. There are 16 residues in the CDR3. The CDR3 loop is CASSLPGTGRSYEQYF. CDR3 DNA sequence: TGTGCCAGCAGTTTACCCGGGACAGGGCGCTCCTACGAGCAGTACTTC.

This chain uses TRBV2 with TRBJ1-3; D is unclear. Germline V CDR1 and CDR2: SNHLY, FYNNEI. Deletions cut 4 bases from V and 0 bases from J, with 7 bases between. The CDR3 contains 14 residues. CDR3 loop: CASSVPSSGNTIYF. The DNA for the CDR3 is TGTGCCAGCAGTGTCCCCAGCTCTGGAAACACCATATATTTT.

The DNA of the CDR3 is TGTGCCAGTAGTCCCGGGGGACAGTCTAACACCGGGGAGCTGTTTTTT. It yields the protein CASSPGGQSNTGELFF. V usage is TRBV19 and J usage is TRBJ2-2, with D tentatively TRBD1 (7 bases). CDR3 length equals 16 residues. Germline lookup yields CDR1 LNHDA and CDR2 SQIVND (reference sequence). Trimming cost V 5 bases and J 2 bases, with 15 bases left between them.

V and J are TRBV5-1 and TRBJ1-1; D possibly corresponds to TRBD1 (5 bases). The CDR3 has 14 amino acids. Germline V gene data show CDR1 as SGHRS and CDR2 as YFSETQ. The V end was cut by 0 bases, the J end by 4 bases, with 10 bases between. For the CDR3, the DNA is TGCGCCAGCAGCTTGGCCTCGGGGGGCACTGAAGCTTTCTTT. It codes for CASSLASGGTEAFF.

The chain carries TRBV4-1 and TRBJ2-7; 7 nucleotides line up with TRBD2. The junction had 8 bases not matched to a gene; V was cut back by 2 bases and J by 4 bases. The CDR3 is made up of 15 amino acids. Germline V gene data show CDR1 as MGHRA and CDR2 as YSYEKL. CDR3 in amino acids: CASSQIASGVYEQYF. The CDR3 DNA reads as TGCGCCAGCAGCCAAATCGCTAGCGGAGTGTACGAGCAGTACTTC.

V and J are TRBV4-2 and TRBJ1-1, with D perhaps matching TRBD1 (5 bases). Germline values: CDR1 LGHNA, CDR2 YNFKEQ. The CDR3 spans 14 residues. The ends were cut back, 4 bases at V and 3 bases at J, with 12 bases in the middle. In DNA, the CDR3 is TGTGCCAGCAGCCGACAGATACGCGACACTGAAGCTTTCTTT. Its protein is CASSRQIRDTEAFF.